This T cell receptor (beta chain) is drawn from a study of neurological immune-mediated disorders. This clonotype ranks as medium-sized. The antigen remains undetermined. It was by 5'RACE with 10-nucleotide random UMIs that the cDNA was made. TCRdb reanalysed the 5' RACE reads using MiXCR and keeps one entry per CDR3 protein. Here the sample spans fewer than 40,000 distinct CDR3 sequences, just over 4% being singletons. Sorted libraries were derived from roughly 1 million CD4+ or CD8+ T cells. Findings of the study overall: Because no CDR3 amino acid sequences were shared across subjects by expanded clones, private repertoires were suggested in all groups. HTLV-1-associated myelopathy showed the most TCR clonal expansion; multiple sclerosis the least, below healthy controls.

The source material was CD4+ T cells from blood. This clonotype originated in a woman aged 35 to 49 in good health.

The chain's CDR3 is CASRPGTGELFF. DNA of the CDR3: TGTGCCAGCAGGCCAGGGACCGGGGAGCTGTTTTTT. The chain recombines TRBV12-3 or TRBV12-4 with TRBJ2-2, with a tentative D call TRBD1 (5 bases). Between the trimmed V and J ends, which lost 6 bases and 5 bases, there was a span of 7 bases. This CDR3 is built from 12 residues.